The 9 T cell receptor beta chains below were found in one sample sequenced in a study of T cell repertoires in cytomegalovirus infection. Each CDR3 protein is one row after TCRdb ran MiXCR on the reads. The repertoire holds 250,000 or so distinct CDR3 sequences, roughly an eighth seen once, with 1.6% in the top ten. The sample taken for sequencing was PBMCs. These receptors were collected from a human donor in good health (CMV status not recorded). Some clones in this sample may be carry-over from other donors' samples.

Many counts were recorded for this clonotype. V is TRBV5-4 and J is TRBJ2-7; D is tentatively TRBD1 or TRBD2 (5 bases each). Per germline, CDR1 SGHNT and CDR2 YYREEE (reference sequence). Trimming removed 3 bases at V and 4 bases at J, with 14 bases between. This CDR3 region has 14 residues. The CDR3 nucleotides read TGTGCCAGCAGCTCTCGGGACGGTTCGTACGAGCAGTACTTC. Translated, it gives CASSSRDGSYEQYF.

This clonotype was detected many times. The V call is TRBV7-2, the J call TRBJ2-1; D may be TRBD1 (6 bases). The V end was cut by 3 bases, the J end by 5 bases, with 14 bases between. The CDR3 length is 15 residues. Germline V gene sequence: CDR1 SGHTA, CDR2 FQGNSA. This CDR3 is CASSLGHGLHNEQFF. The CDR3 DNA follows: TGTGCCAGCAGCTTGGGACACGGGTTGCACAATGAGCAGTTCTTC.

J is TRBJ2-3 and V is TRBV30, with 7 nucleotides matching TRBD2. Germline CDR1 GTSNPN, CDR2 SVGIG (reference sequence). CDR3 length equals 13 residues. Trimming cost V 1 base and J 8 bases; bases outside gene matches: 6. The CDR3: CAWSGEGLGTQYF. The CDR3 nucleotides read TGTGCCTGGAGTGGGGAGGGTTTGGGTACGCAGTATTTT.

This clonotype was seen many times. V usage is TRBV6-2 or TRBV6-3 and J usage is TRBJ1-1, with 9 bases matching TRBD1. The V gene end was trimmed by 5 bases and the J gene end by 2 bases; junction bases not matched to a gene: 12. The germline gives CDR1 MNHEY, CDR2 SVGEGT. This CDR3 spans 17 amino acids. In DNA form, the CDR3 reads TGTGCCAGCAGTACCCCTGGACAGGGGCGAGCCAACACTGAAGCTTTCTTT. Translation: CASSTPGQGRANTEAFF.

This clonotype was counted only a few times. V usage is TRBV30 and J usage is TRBJ1-2; D call uncertain. The V end was cut by 3 bases, the J end by 3 bases, with 17 bases between. Germline V gene sequence: CDR1 GTSNPN, CDR2 SVGIG (reference sequence). This CDR3 is built from 15 residues. The chain's CDR3 is CAWRVNRAAHYGYTF. The CDR3 DNA is TGTGCCTGGAGGGTTAACCGGGCGGCACACTATGGCTACACCTTC.

This clonotype appeared many times. The chain recombines TRBV7-2 with TRBJ2-1; 7 bases agree with TRBD2. This CDR3 is 13 amino acids long. The germline CDR1 and CDR2 sequences are SGHTA and FQGNSA. V shed 1 base and J 6 bases; nucleotides not matched to a gene: 0. This CDR3 reads CASSLGGSNEQFF. The CDR3 region has the DNA TGTGCCAGCAGCTTAGGCGGGAGCAATGAGCAGTTCTTC.

This clonotype was seen only a few times. The chain joins TRBV4-3 to TRBJ1-1; D unresolved. CDR1 LGHNA and CDR2 YSLEER come from the germline V gene. The CDR3 covers 13 residues. Trimming took off 3 bases at V and 1 base at J, with 6 bases between the two ends. CDR3 protein: CASSQISNTEAFF. For the CDR3, the DNA is TGCGCCAGCAGCCAGATTTCGAACACTGAAGCTTTCTTT.

This clonotype was observed many times. The CDR3 DNA sequence: TGTGCCACCTCACCGACTACCACCTACAATGAGCAGTTCTTC. It translates to CATSPTTTYNEQFF. The rearrangement joins TRBV24-1 to TRBJ2-1, with D perhaps matching TRBD2 (5 bases). The CDR3 extends over 14 amino acids. Trimming removed 9 bases at V and 2 bases at J, with 13 bases between. The V gene's germline CDR1 is KGHDR and CDR2 SFDVKD.

This clonotype was seen repeatedly, ten times or more. This sequence joins TRBV24-1 and TRBJ2-1; no reliable D call. The germline V gene encodes CDR1 KGHDR and CDR2 SFDVKD. The CDR3 runs to 16 residues. With 3 bases removed from V and 2 bases from J, the gap between germline ends came to 13 bases. The CDR3 DNA is TGTGCCACCAGTGATCTAGACACCCAGACCTACAATGAGCAGTTCTTC. Residues: CATSDLDTQTYNEQFF.